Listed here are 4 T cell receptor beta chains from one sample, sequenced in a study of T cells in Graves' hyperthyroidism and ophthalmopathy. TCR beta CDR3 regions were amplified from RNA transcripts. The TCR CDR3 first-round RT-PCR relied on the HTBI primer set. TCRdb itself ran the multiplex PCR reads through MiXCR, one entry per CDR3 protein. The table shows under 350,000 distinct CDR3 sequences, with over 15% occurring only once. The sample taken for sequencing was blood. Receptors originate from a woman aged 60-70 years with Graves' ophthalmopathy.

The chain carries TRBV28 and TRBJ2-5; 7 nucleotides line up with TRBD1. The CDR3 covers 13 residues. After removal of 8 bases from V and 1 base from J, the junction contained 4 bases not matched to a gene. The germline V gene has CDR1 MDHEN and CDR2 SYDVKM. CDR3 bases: TGTGCCAGCGGGGACAGTCGCCAAGAGACCCAGTACTTC. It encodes CASGDSRQETQYF.

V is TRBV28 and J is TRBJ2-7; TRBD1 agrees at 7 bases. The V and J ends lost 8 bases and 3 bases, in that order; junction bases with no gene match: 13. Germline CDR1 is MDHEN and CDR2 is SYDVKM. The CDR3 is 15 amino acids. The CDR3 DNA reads TGTGCCAGCCAGGGGTGCGGCAGGGGGAACTACGAGCAGTACTTC. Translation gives CASQGCGRGNYEQYF.

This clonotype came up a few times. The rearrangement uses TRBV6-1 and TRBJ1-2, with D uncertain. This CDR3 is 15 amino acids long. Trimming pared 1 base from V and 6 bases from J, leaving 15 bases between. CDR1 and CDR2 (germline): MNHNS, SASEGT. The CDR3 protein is CASSEEAWLGDGYTF. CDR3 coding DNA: TGTGCCAGCAGTGAAGAAGCCTGGTTGGGAGATGGCTACACCTTC.

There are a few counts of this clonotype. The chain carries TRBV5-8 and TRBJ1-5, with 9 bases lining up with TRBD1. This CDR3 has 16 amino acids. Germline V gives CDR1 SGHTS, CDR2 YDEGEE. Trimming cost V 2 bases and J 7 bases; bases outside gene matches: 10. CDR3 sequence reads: CASSFRGTGFGQPQHF. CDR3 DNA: TGTGCCAGCAGCTTCAGGGGGACAGGGTTTGGGCAGCCCCAGCATTTT.